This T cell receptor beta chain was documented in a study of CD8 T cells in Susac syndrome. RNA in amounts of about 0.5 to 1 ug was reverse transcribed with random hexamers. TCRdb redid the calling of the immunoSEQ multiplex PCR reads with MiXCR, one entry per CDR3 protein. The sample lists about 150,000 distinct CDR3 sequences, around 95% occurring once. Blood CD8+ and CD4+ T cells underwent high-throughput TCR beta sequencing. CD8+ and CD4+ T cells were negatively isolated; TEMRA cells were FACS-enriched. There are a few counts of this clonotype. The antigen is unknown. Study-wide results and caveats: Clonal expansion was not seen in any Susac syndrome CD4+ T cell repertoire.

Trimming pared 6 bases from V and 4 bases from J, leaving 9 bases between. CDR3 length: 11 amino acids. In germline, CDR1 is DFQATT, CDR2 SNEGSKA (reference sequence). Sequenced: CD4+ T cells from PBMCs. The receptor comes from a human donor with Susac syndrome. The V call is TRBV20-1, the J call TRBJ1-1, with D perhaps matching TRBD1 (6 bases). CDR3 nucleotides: TGCAGTGCCAGGGGCGTCACTGAAGCTTTCTTT. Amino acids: CSARGVTEAFF.